The T cell receptor (beta chain) described here comes from a study of T cell changes during pregnancy in multiple sclerosis. Using immunoSEQ multiplex PCR, the repertoire was profiled, and TCRdb retains in-frame clones only, with some absent. The sample contains 30,000 to 40,000 clones, 90% to 95% of which appear only once. Trimming removed 0 bases from V and 4 bases from J, with 10 bases in between. This CDR3 is 14 amino acids long. In germline, CDR1 is MNHNY, CDR2 SVGAGI (reference sequence). Here the sequenced sample was CD8+ T cells from peripheral blood mononuclear cells, taken in the third trimester of pregnancy. The TCR originated in a female donor with multiple sclerosis, enrolled in a pregnancy study. The chain joins TRBV6-6 to TRBJ2-7; D is unresolved. The CDR3 reads CASSYSAAEYEQYF. CDR3 sequence (DNA): TGTGCCAGCAGTTACTCGGCCGCAGAATACGAGCAGTACTTC.